These 20 T cell receptor beta chains originate from one sample sequenced in a study of cytomegalovirus exposure and HLA in healthy donors. PCR was performed using 60 Vbeta and 13 Jbeta primers. Sequencing used immunoSEQ multiplex PCR; TCRdb keeps in-frame clones, though not all of them. The repertoire holds 130,000 to 150,000 clones, with less than 10% as singletons. Material: PBMCs. These receptors all stem from a male donor in good health and CMV-seronegative.

The chain combines TRBV5-1 with TRBJ2-3; TRBD2 might be the D (5 bases). V was clipped by 4 bases and J by 3 bases, with 18 bases between them. The CDR3 contains 16 residues. Germline assignment: CDR1 SGHRS and CDR2 YFSETQ. The CDR3 DNA sequence: TGCGCCAGCAGCCCGGGGTGGCGGAGCATAACAGATACGCAGTATTTT. It translates to CASSPGWRSITDTQYF.

V and J are TRBV6-1 and TRBJ2-1; TRBD2 matches 8 bases. CDR3 length: 15 amino acids. Germline CDR1 and CDR2: MNHNS and SASEGT. V dropped 0 bases and J dropped 3; count of bases not matched to a gene: 1. CDR3 in amino acids: CASSEALADYNEQFF. The CDR3 nucleotides are TGTGCCAGCAGTGAAGCACTAGCGGACTACAATGAGCAGTTCTTC.

This clone came up a few times. This chain links TRBV30 with TRBJ2-7, with unresolved D. The length of the CDR3 is 11 residues. V was trimmed by 0 bases and J by 6 bases, leaving 6 bases between them. Germline CDR1 reads GTSNPN; CDR2 reads SVGIG (reference sequence). This chain's CDR3 is CAWSVVSEQYF. The CDR3 DNA reads TGTGCCTGGAGTGTAGTGAGCGAGCAGTACTTC.

This clone was counted a few times. The gene calls are TRBV6-6 and TRBJ2-1, with TRBD1 as a possible D gene (6 bases). Trimming cost V 5 bases and J 9 bases, with 11 bases left between them. The length of the CDR3 is 12 residues. The germline V gene has CDR1 MNHNY and CDR2 SVGAGI (reference sequence). The CDR3 nucleotides are TGTGCCAGCAGTCCACAGGGCGCTGAGCAGTTCTTC. It yields the protein CASSPQGAEQFF.

The gene calls are TRBV18 and TRBJ1-2; the D gene is possibly TRBD1 (6 bases). V was cut by 3 bases and J by 3 bases, with 11 bases left in between. Germline V CDR1 and CDR2: KGHSH, LQKENI. The CDR3 loop spans 14 amino acids. Here the CDR3 DNA reads TGTGCCAGCTCACCGAACAGGGTCGACTATGGCTACACCTTC. Protein: CASSPNRVDYGYTF. The whole variable domain, remainder taken from reference TRBV18 and TRBJ1-2, is NAGVMQNPRHLVRRRGQEARLRCSPMKGHSHVYWYRQLPEEGLKFMVYLQKENIIDESGMPKERFSAEFPKEGPSILRIQQVVRGDSAAYFCASSPNRVDYGYTFGSGTRLTVV.

This clone was seen a handful of times. The J gene is TRBJ2-2, the V gene TRBV5-4, with 10 bases aligning to TRBD2. V dropped 4 bases and J dropped 3; count of bases not matched to a gene: 3. The CDR3 extends over 15 amino acids. The germline V gene has CDR1 SGHNT and CDR2 YYREEE (reference sequence). CDR3 sequence (DNA): TGTGCCAGCAGCACTAGCGGGACTTACACCGGGGAGCTGTTTTTT. Translated, it gives CASSTSGTYTGELFF.

The chain has TRBV7-2 and TRBJ2-5, with 8 bases aligning to TRBD1. The V gene end was trimmed by 5 bases and the J gene end by 5 bases; junction bases not matched to a gene: 7. CDR3 length: 14 amino acids. The germline gives CDR1 SGHTA, CDR2 FQGNSA. In DNA form, the CDR3 reads TGTGCCAGCAGCCCACAGGGGGGATGGGAGACCCAGTACTTC. Its protein product is CASSPQGGWETQYF. Full variable domain (remainder filled in from reference TRBV7-2 and TRBJ2-5): GAGVSQSPSNKVTEKGKDVELRCDPISGHTALYWYRQSLGQGLEFLIYFQGNSAPDKSGLPSDRFSAERTGGSVSTLTIQRTQQEDSAVYLCASSPQGGWETQYFGPGTRLLVL.

This clone was observed a few times. J is TRBJ2-2 and V is TRBV7-9; TRBD2 is a possible D gene (6 bases). Between the trimmed V and J ends, which lost 7 bases and 1 base, there was a span of 19 bases. The CDR3 runs to 17 residues. CDR1 and CDR2 (germline): SEHNR, FQNEAQ (reference sequence). The CDR3 bases are TGTGCCAGCATCAACACGATGGCGGGGAGGAACACCGGGGAGCTGTTTTTT. This encodes CASINTMAGRNTGELFF.

V and J are TRBV2 and TRBJ2-6; 10 positions agree with TRBD1. Trimming removed 4 bases from V and 4 bases from J; junction bases left unmatched: 7. CDR3 size: 17 residues. Germline values: CDR1 SNHLY, CDR2 FYNNEI. CDR3 in amino acids: CASSVWDRGGGANVLTF. The CDR3 nucleotides are TGTGCCAGCAGTGTTTGGGACAGGGGTGGCGGGGCCAACGTCCTGACTTTC.

This clone was seen a few times. The chain links TRBV15 to TRBJ1-5, with TRBD1 matching over 8 bases. V trimming: 0 bases; J trimming: 1 base; junction bases outside the gene matches: 2. This CDR3 is 16 amino acids long. CDR1 and CDR2 from the germline V gene are LNHNV and YYDKDF (reference sequence). The CDR3, as DNA: TGTGCCACCAGCAGAGACAGGGGGCCGAGCAATCAGCCCCAGCATTTT. Amino acids: CATSRDRGPSNQPQHF.

This chain joins TRBV27 and TRBJ2-6; the D gene is possibly TRBD2 (6 bases). V shed 6 bases and J shed 1 base, with 13 bases lying between them. CDR3 length: 16 amino acids. In germline, CDR1 is MNHEY, CDR2 SMNVEV (reference sequence). The CDR3 reads CASRGRGLSGANVLTF. In DNA form, the CDR3 reads TGTGCCAGCAGGGGGCGGGGTTTGTCTGGGGCCAACGTCCTGACTTTC.

The chain combines TRBV27 with TRBJ1-2; TRBD1 matches at 7 bases. V dropped 8 bases and J dropped 8; count of bases not matched to a gene: 17. CDR3 length: 15 amino acids. Looked up from germline, CDR1 is MNHEY and CDR2 is SMNVEV (reference sequence). The CDR3 DNA reads TGTGCCAGCGCCCGGGAGACAGGGTCAATGCGGGGCTACACCTTC. Amino acid sequence: CASARETGSMRGYTF.

This clone was observed a handful of times. The chain joins TRBV6-1 to TRBJ2-7; D may be TRBD2 (6 bases). From germline, CDR1 is MNHNS and CDR2 SASEGT. Trimming stripped 4 bases from V and 6 bases from J, with 22 bases between. There are 16 residues in the CDR3. CDR3 region: CASSAEPGLLTGEQYF. The CDR3 nucleotides read TGTGCCAGCAGTGCAGAGCCGGGACTCCTTACGGGCGAGCAGTACTTC.

This clone was recorded a few times. The chain is built from TRBV5-1 and TRBJ2-7, with D maybe TRBD2 (5 bases). This CDR3 comprises 14 residues. Germline lookup yields CDR1 SGHRS and CDR2 YFSETQ. The germline V and J ends were trimmed by 0 bases and 4 bases, with 11 bases remaining between them. CDR3 loop: CASSLGRGVYEQYF. For the CDR3, the DNA is TGCGCCAGCAGCTTGGGCCGGGGAGTTTACGAGCAGTACTTC.

This rearrangement joins TRBV28 to TRBJ2-7; TRBD2 is a possible D gene (5 bases). The CDR3 covers 14 residues. Trimming stripped 6 bases from V and 6 bases from J, with 18 bases between. Germline V gives CDR1 MDHEN, CDR2 SYDVKM. CDR3: CASSLGGGPAEQYF. The CDR3 region has the DNA TGTGCCAGCAGCCTAGGAGGTGGTCCAGCCGAGCAGTACTTC.

In DNA form, the CDR3 reads TGTGCCAGCAGTTTAGCGGTTGGGCAGTACTTC. Translation gives CASSLAVGQYF. This chain links TRBV28 with TRBJ2-7; D uncertain. The CDR3 covers 11 residues. Germline CDR1 MDHEN, CDR2 SYDVKM. With 2 bases removed from V and 9 bases from J, the gap between germline ends came to 8 bases.

This clone was seen a handful of times. This chain connects TRBV28 to TRBJ2-3; 8 nucleotides agree with TRBD1. The germline V gene encodes CDR1 MDHEN and CDR2 SYDVKM. This CDR3 is 16 amino acids long. Trimming cost V 6 bases and J 1 base; bases outside gene matches: 9. CDR3 coding DNA: TGTGCCAGCAGCCTAAGACAGGGGAGTGGCACAGATACGCAGTATTTT. Translation gives CASSLRQGSGTDTQYF.

This clone showed up just a few times. The chain couples TRBV5-1 to TRBJ1-4; D is uncertain. The CDR3 has 15 residues. The V gene lost 0 bases and the J gene lost 0 bases, with 6 bases spanning the gap. Germline V CDR1 and CDR2: SGHRS, YFSETQ. DNA of the CDR3: TGCGCCAGCAGCTTGGGAGCGGCAACTAATGAAAAACTGTTTTTT. As protein: CASSLGAATNEKLFF.

CDR3: CASSGAGRDRLSFF. The CDR3 nucleotides are TGTGCCAGCAGTGGGGCTGGCCGGGACAGGTTATCTTTCTTT. V and J are TRBV6-4 and TRBJ1-1; 8 bases map to TRBD1. J was trimmed by 12 bases and V by 4 bases; bases with no gene match: 13. This CDR3 comprises 14 residues. Germline lookup yields CDR1 MRHNA and CDR2 SNTAGT.

This clone was counted a few times. CDR3 amino acids: CASSQGLADTGELFF. In DNA form, the CDR3 reads TGTGCCAGCAGCCAGGGGCTAGCGGACACCGGGGAGCTGTTTTTT. This sequence joins TRBV4-2 and TRBJ2-2, with TRBD2 identical over 7 bases. Germline loops: CDR1 LGHNA, CDR2 YNFKEQ. The CDR3 covers 15 residues. The V and J ends lost 3 bases and 3 bases, in that order; junction bases with no gene match: 4.